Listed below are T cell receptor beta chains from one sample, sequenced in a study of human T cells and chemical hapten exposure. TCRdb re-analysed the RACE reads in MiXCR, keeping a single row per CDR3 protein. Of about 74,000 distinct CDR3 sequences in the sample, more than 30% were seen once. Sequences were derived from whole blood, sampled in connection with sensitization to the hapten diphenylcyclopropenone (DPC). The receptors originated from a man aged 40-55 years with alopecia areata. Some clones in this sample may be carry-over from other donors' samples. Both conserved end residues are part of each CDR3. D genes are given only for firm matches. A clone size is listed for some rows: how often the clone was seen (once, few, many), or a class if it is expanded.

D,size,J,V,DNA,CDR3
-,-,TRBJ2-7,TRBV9,TGTGCCAGCAGCGTAGGGGCAGGACCCTACGAGCAGTACTTC,CASSVGAGPYEQYF
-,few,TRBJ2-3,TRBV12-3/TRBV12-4,TGTGCCAGCACCCTGGCAGGTTCCCCAGATACGCAGTATTTT,CASTLAGSPDTQYF
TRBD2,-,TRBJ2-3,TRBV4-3,TGCGCCAGCAGCCAAGTTCTTAGCGGGAGCCTAACAGATACGCAGTATTTT,CASSQVLSGSLTDTQYF
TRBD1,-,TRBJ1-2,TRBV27,TGTGCCAGCAGTTTAGGGACAGGAGACTATGGCTACACCTTC,CASSLGTGDYGYTF
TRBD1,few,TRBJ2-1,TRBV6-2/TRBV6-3,TGTGCCAGCAGCCTACAGGGGGAGTCTTACAATGAGCAGTTCTTC,CASSLQGESYNEQFF
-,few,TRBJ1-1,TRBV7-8,TGTGCCAGCAGCTTATATTCGGACACTGAAGCTTTCTTT,CASSLYSDTEAFF
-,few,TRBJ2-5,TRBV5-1,TGCGCCAGCAGCTTGGCAGCAATCCAAGAGACCCAGTACTTC,CASSLAAIQETQYF
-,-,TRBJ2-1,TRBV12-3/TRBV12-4,TGTGCCAGCAGTTTACAGGGGGGGAGATCCTACAATGAGCAGTTCTTC,CASSLQGGRSYNEQFF
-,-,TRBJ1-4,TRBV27,TGTGCCAGCACCAGTATACAGGGCTCTGTTGAAAAACTGTTTTTT,CASTSIQGSVEKLFF
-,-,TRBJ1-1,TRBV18,TGTGCCAGCTCACATGCCCTGAACACTGAAGCTTTCTTT,CASSHALNTEAFF
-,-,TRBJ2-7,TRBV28,TGTGCCAGCATCCTGGAGAATGAACAGTACTTC,CASILENEQYF
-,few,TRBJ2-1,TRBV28,TGTGCCAGCAGTTTCGCGGCTGAGCAGTTCTTC,CASSFAAEQFF
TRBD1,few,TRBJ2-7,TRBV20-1,TGCAGTGCTAGAAAAGGACAGGCAGGGGACGAGCAGTACTTC,CSARKGQAGDEQYF
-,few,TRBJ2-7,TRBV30,TGTGCCTGGACTGGTCGTGGGGGGAGTCCCTACGAGCAGTACTTC,CAWTGRGGSPYEQYF
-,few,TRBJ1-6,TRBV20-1,TGCAGTGCCCCCGTGGGCGGCGGAGAAAATTCACCCCTCCACTTT,CSAPVGGGENSPLHF
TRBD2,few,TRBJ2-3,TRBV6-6,TGTGCCAGCACCTTCGCGGGGCGGGAGGTAGCAGATACGCAGTATTTT,CASTFAGREVADTQYF
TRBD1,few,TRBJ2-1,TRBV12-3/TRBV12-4,TGTGCCAGCATCCTAATAGGGACAGGGTCCTACAATGAGCAGTTCTTC,CASILIGTGSYNEQFF
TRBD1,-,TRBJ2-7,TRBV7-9,TGTGCCAGCAGCCCATGGGACAGCTCCTACGAGCAGTACTTC,CASSPWDSSYEQYF
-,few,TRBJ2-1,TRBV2,TGTGCCAGCAGTGAAACCGTCCCAAGCTCCTACAATGAGCAGTTCTTC,CASSETVPSSYNEQFF
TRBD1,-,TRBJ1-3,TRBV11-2,TGTGCCAGCAGCTTAGGTGGGACAGGGATTCTTGGAAACACCATATATTTT,CASSLGGTGILGNTIYF
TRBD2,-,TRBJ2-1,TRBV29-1,TGCAGCGTTGGGGCTAGCGGGGCTGGGGAGCAGTTCTTC,CSVGASGAGEQFF
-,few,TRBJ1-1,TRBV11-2,TGTGCCAGCAGCTTTGTTCTGGGGGTCACTGAAGCTTTCTTT,CASSFVLGVTEAFF
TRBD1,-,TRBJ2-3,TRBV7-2,TGTGCCAGCAGCTTAAGTGGGCAGGGGGCCGCGGATACGCAGTATTTT,CASSLSGQGAADTQYF
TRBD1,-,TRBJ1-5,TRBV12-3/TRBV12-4,TGTGCCAGCTCTTTGGGGACAGGGGGCCGCCAGCCCCAGCATTTT,CASSLGTGGRQPQHF
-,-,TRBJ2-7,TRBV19,TGTGCCAGTAGTCCCGGGACAAGGATTTACGAGCAGTACTTC,CASSPGTRIYEQYF
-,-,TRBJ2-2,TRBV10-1,TGCGCCAGCAGTGAGAATTTTGCCCACACGGCTTTAAACACCGGGGAGCTGTTTTTT,CASSENFAHTALNTGELFF
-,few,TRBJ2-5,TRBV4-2,TGTGCCAGCAGCCACCTAGCGTTCCAAGAGACCCAGTACTTC,CASSHLAFQETQYF
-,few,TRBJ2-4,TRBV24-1,TGTGCCACCCCTCATTGCAGGGGTGGTAGCAGCGCCAAAAACATTCAGTACTTC,CATPHCRGGSSAKNIQYF
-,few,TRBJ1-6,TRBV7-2,TGTGCCAGCAGCTCCCCGAATCCACCCCTCCACTTT,CASSSPNPPLHF
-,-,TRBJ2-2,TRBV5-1,TGCGCCAGCAGCTTGTCAGGGCGGGACACCGGGGAGCTGTTTTTT,CASSLSGRDTGELFF
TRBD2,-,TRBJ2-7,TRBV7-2,TGTGCCAGCAGCCCGGCCCCTAGCGGGCAAACCTACGAGCAGTACTTC,CASSPAPSGQTYEQYF
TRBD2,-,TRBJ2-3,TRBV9,TGTGCCAGCAGCGTAGATAAGGGTCAGACTAGCGGAGAGGGAACAGATACGCAGTATTTT,CASSVDKGQTSGEGTDTQYF
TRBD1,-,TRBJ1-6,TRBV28,TGTGCCAGCACTACCGACAGGGAAAATTCACCCCTCCACTTT,CASTTDRENSPLHF
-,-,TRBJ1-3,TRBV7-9,TGTGCCAGCAGCCCGACGGACTCTGGAAACACCATATATTTT,CASSPTDSGNTIYF
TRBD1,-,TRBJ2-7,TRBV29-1,TGCAGCGTCGTTACAGGGGGGCCGGGCGAGCAGTACTTC,CSVVTGGPGEQYF